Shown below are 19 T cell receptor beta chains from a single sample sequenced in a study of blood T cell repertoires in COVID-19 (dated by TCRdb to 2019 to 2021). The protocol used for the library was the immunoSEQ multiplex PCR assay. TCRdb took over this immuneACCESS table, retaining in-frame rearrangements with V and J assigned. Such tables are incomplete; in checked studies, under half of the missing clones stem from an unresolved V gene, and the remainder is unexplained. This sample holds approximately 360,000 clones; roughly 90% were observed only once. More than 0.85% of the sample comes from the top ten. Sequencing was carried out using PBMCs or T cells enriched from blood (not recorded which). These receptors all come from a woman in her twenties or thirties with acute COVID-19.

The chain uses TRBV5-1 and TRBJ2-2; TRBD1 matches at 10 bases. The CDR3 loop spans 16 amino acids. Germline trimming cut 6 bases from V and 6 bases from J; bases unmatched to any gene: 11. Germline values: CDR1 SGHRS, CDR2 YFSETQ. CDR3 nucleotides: TGCGCCAGCAACCCACCCGGGACAGGGGACGCCGGGGAGCTGTTTTTT. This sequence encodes CASNPPGTGDAGELFF.

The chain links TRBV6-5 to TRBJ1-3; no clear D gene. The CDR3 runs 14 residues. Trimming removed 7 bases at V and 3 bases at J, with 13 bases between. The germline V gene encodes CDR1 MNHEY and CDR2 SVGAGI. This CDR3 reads CASNVLYGGNTIYF. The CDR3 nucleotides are TGTGCCAGCAACGTTCTGTACGGTGGAAACACCATATATTTT.

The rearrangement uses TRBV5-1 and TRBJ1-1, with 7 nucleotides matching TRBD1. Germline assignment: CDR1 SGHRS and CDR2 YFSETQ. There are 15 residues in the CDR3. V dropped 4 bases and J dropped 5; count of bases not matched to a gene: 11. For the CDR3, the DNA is TGCGCCAGCAGCGCATTACAGGGGAGAGGTACTGAAGCTTTCTTT. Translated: CASSALQGRGTEAFF.

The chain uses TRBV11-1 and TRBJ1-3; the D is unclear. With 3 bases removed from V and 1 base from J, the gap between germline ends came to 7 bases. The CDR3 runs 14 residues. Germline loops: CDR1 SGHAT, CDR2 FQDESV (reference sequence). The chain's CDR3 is CASSLRVSGNTIYF. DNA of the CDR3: TGTGCCAGCAGCTTGCGGGTTTCTGGAAACACCATATATTTT.

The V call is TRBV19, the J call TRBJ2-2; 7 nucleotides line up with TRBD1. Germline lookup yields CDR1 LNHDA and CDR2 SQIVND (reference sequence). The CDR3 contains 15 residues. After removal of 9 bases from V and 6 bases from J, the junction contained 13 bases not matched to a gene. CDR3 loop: CASSKIRDRPGELFF. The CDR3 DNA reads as TGTGCCAGCTCTAAGATCCGGGACAGACCCGGGGAGCTGTTTTTT.

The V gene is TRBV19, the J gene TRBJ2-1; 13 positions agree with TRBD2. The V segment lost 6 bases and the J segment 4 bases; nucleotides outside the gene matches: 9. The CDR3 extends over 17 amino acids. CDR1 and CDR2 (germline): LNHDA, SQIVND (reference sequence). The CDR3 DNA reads TGTGCCAGTAGCCGGAGACTAGCGGGGGGAAGGTACAATGAGCAGTTCTTC. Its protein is CASSRRLAGGRYNEQFF.

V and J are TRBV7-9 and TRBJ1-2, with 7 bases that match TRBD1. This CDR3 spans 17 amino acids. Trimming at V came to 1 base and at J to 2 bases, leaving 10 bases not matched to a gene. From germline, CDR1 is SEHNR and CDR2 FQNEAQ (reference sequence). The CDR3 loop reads CASSLDAGGYENYGYTF. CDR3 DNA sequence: TGTGCCAGCAGCTTAGATGCAGGGGGATATGAGAACTATGGCTACACCTTC.

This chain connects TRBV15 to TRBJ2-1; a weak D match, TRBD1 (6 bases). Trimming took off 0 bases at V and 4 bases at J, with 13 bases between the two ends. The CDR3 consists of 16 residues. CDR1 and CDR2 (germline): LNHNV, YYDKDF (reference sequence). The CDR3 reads CATSRDPRGLYNEQFF. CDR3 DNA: TGTGCCACCAGCAGAGATCCCAGGGGTTTATACAATGAGCAGTTCTTC.

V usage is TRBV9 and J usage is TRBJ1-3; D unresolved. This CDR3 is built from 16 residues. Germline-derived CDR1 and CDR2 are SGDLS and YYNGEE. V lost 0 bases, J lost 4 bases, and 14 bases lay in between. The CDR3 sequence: CASSVGPRGWGNTIYF. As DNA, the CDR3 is TGTGCCAGCAGCGTAGGGCCACGAGGATGGGGAAACACCATATATTTT. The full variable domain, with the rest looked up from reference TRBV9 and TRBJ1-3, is DSGVTQTPKHLITATGQRVTLRCSPRSGDLSVYWYQQSLDQGLQFLIQYYNGEERAKGNILERFSAQQFPDLHSELNLSSLELGDSALYFCASSVGPRGWGNTIYFGEGSWLTVV.

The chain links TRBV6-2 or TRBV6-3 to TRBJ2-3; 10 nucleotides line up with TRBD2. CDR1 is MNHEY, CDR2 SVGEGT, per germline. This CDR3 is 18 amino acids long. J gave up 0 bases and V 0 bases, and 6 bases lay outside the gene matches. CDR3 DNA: TGTGCCAGCAGTTACTCCCTTGGACTAGCGGAAAGCACAGATACGCAGTATTTT. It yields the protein CASSYSLGLAESTDTQYF.

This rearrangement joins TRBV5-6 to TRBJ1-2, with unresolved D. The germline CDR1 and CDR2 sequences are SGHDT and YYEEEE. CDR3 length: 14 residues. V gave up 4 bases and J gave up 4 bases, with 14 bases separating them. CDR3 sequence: CASSLHQAFYGYTF. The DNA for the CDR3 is TGTGCCAGCAGCCTCCATCAGGCCTTCTATGGCTACACCTTC.

DNA of the CDR3: TGTGCCAGCAGGGCGCCGCCGGGACTAGCGGGGGGGAGCTCCTACAATGAGCAGTTCTTC. It is translated as CASRAPPGLAGGSSYNEQFF. The chain couples TRBV2 to TRBJ2-1; 16 nucleotides match TRBD2. V lost 6 bases to trimming and J lost 0 bases; unmatched junction nucleotides: 11. The CDR3 length is 20 residues. Looked up from germline, CDR1 is SNHLY and CDR2 is FYNNEI.

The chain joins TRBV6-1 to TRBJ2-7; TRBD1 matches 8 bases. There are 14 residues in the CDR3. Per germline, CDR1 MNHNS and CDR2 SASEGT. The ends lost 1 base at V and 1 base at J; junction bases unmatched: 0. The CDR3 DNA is TGTGCCAGCAGTGAAGGGACAGGGTCCTACGAGCAGTACTTC. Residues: CASSEGTGSYEQYF.

CDR3: CASSLLAGMNTGELFF. CDR3 sequence (DNA): TGCGCCAGCAGCCTCCTAGCGGGGATGAACACCGGGGAGCTGTTTTTT. This chain connects TRBV5-1 to TRBJ2-2; 9 bases line up with TRBD2. Losses at the gene ends were 4 bases for V and 1 base for J; bases not matched to a gene: 5. Looked up from germline, CDR1 is SGHRS and CDR2 is YFSETQ. CDR3 length: 16 residues.

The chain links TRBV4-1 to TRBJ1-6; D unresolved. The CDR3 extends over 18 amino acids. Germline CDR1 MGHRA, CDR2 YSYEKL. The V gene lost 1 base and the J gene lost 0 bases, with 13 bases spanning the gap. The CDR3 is CASSQGPTVNSYNSPLHF. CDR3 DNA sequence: TGCGCCAGCAGCCAAGGGCCGACTGTAAACTCCTATAATTCACCCCTCCACTTT.

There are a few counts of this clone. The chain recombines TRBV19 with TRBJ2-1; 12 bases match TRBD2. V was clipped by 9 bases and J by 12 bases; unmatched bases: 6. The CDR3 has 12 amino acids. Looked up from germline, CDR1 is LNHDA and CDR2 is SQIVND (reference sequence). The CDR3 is CASGTSGSVQFF. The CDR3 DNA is TGTGCCAGCGGGACTAGCGGGTCGGTGCAGTTCTTC.

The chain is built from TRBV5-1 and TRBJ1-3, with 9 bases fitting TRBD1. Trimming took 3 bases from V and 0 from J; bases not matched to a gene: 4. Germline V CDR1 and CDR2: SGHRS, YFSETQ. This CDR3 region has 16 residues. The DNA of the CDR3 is TGCGCCAGCAGCTGGGGACAGGGCCTCTCTGGAAACACCATATATTTT. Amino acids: CASSWGQGLSGNTIYF.

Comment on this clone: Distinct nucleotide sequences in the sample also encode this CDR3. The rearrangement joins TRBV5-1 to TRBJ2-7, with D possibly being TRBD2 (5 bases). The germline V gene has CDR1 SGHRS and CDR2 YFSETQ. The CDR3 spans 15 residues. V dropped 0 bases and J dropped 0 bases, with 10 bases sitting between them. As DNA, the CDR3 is TGCGCCAGCAGCTTGGCCGGAGGCAGCTCCTACGAGCAGTACTTC. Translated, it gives CASSLAGGSSYEQYF. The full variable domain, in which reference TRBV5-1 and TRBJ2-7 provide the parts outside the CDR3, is KAGVTQTPRYLIKTRGQQVTLSCSPISGHRSVSWYQQTPGQGLQFLFEYFSETQRNKGNFPGRFSGRQFSNSRSEMNVSTLELGDSALYLCASSLAGGSSYEQYFGPGTRLTVT.

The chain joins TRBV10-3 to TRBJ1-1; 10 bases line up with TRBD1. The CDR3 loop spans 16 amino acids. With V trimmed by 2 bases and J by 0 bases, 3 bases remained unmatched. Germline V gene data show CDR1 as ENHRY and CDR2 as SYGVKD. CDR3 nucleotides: TGTGCCATCAGTGAGCCGGGACAGGGGATGAACACTGAAGCTTTCTTT. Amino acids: CAISEPGQGMNTEAFF.